This T cell receptor beta chain was profiled in a study of T-cell reconstitution after alpha-beta-depleted transplantation in children (dated by TCRdb to about 2016). Some background on the complete study: Using TCR repertoire profiling, the study followed T-cell immune reconstitution in a quantitative way in children after TCRalphabeta/CD19-depleted allogeneic hematopoietic cell transplantation.

Including cysteine and phenylalanine, the CDR3 has 14 amino acids. CDR3 DNA only is kept here, 42 bases in frame from base 1. V and J are trimmed by 5 bases and 9 bases, and the gene matches miss 10 bases of the junction. CDR1 and CDR2 are drawn from the germline V gene: SGHAT, FQNNGV. This clonotype was observed at least ten times. Its antigen has not been determined. No qualities accompany the bases; no much larger clone lies one base away. Library preparation employed PCR. Reads for this sample came from an Illumina HiSeq 2500. To normalize quantification of the TCRbeta repertoire, the TCR libraries were built with molecular barcoding that relied on unique molecular identifiers. The public reads were reanalyzed by TCRdb: fastp trimming at Q25, MiXCR alignment, in-frame beta chains only. Each record represents a unique CDR3 protein, reported with the most common genes and DNA among its rows. The sample table records fewer than 200,000 distinct CDR3 sequences; over 5.5% of these occur just once. 3% to 3.5% of the sample belongs to the ten largest clones.

This clonotype originated in a human donor who donated a stem cell graft to a child with Wiskott-Aldrich syndrome. Recombination connected TRBV11-2 to TRBJ2-1, with TRBD2 matching 7 junction bases. Material: PBMCs from the stem cell graft donor, obtained from the stem cell graft. This receptor carries the CDR3 CASSAREGRGEQFF. The DNA sequence is TGTGCCAGCAGCGCCCGTGAGGGGAGGGGTGAGCAGTTCTTC.